One sample yielded the 19 T cell receptor beta chains listed below, sequenced in a study of control samples from healthy donors and cancer patients. TCRdb keeps only in-frame clones here, not all; method: immunoSEQ multiplex PCR. The table has 100,000 or so clones, roughly 83% seen once. Material: blood. The receptor source for this set is a woman aged 30 to 39 in good health.

This chain joins TRBV9 and TRBJ2-5; perhaps TRBD1 as D (6 bases). CDR3 size: 15 residues. Germline CDR1 and CDR2: SGDLS and YYNGEE. Trimming cost V 3 bases and J 3 bases, with 15 bases left between them. The CDR3 region is CASSGTGTPKETQYF. The CDR3 bases are TGTGCCAGCAGCGGCACCGGGACACCTAAAGAGACCCAGTACTTC.

The genes are TRBV2 and TRBJ1-1; TRBD1 is a possible D gene (5 bases). V was pared by 0 bases and J by 11 bases, with 22 bases between. Germline CDR1 reads SNHLY; CDR2 reads FYNNEI. This CDR3 has 16 residues. CDR3 protein: CASSEARGDRGVRAFF. The DNA for the CDR3 is TGTGCCAGCAGTGAAGCCCGGGGGGACCGTGGGGTACGGGCTTTCTTT.

This chain joins TRBV20-1 and TRBJ1-3, with 8 bases identical to TRBD1. The CDR3 sequence is 16 residues long. Germline V gives CDR1 DFQATT, CDR2 SNEGSKA (reference sequence). Germline trimming cut 3 bases from V and 3 bases from J; bases unmatched to any gene: 10. The DNA of the CDR3 is TGCAGTGCTAGTAATATGGCAGGGGGCCGTGGAAACACCATATATTTT. The encoded protein is CSASNMAGGRGNTIYF.

This chain joins TRBV7-2 and TRBJ1-2; no clear D gene. The CDR3 covers 15 residues. V lost 5 bases and J 3 bases, leaving 16 bases between the germline ends. CDR1 is SGHTA and CDR2 is FQGNSA in the germline V gene. For the CDR3, the DNA is TGTGCCAGCAGCACCCTGGGTGCGGGCGACTATGGCTACACCTTC. This gives the protein CASSTLGAGDYGYTF.

This sequence joins TRBV5-6 and TRBJ1-2, with 8 bases that match TRBD1. Germline CDR1 SGHDT, CDR2 YYEEEE. The trim removed 1 base at V and 5 bases at J, leaving 4 bases unmatched. CDR3 length equals 14 residues. The CDR3 protein is CASSLQGARYGYTF. In nucleotides, the CDR3 is TGTGCCAGCAGCTTGCAGGGGGCAAGGTATGGCTACACCTTC.

This clone was counted a single time. This sequence joins TRBV18 and TRBJ1-6; a weak D match, TRBD1 (6 bases). The ends were cut back, 2 bases at V and 10 bases at J, with 12 bases in the middle. From germline, CDR1 is KGHSH and CDR2 LQKENI. The CDR3 is 14 amino acids. The CDR3 DNA follows: TGTGCCAGCTCACCAACAGGGCAACCCTCACCCCTCCACTTT. Translation gives CASSPTGQPSPLHF.

V gene TRBV29-1 combines with J gene TRBJ2-1, with TRBD1 matching over 12 bases. Germline V lookup: CDR1 SQVTM, CDR2 ANQGSEA. The CDR3 is 14 amino acids. Trimming took 5 bases from V and 6 from J; bases not matched to a gene: 5. The CDR3 here is CSVWDRGRLNEQFF. The DNA of the CDR3 is TGCAGCGTTTGGGACAGGGGGCGCCTCAATGAGCAGTTCTTC.

This chain joins TRBV9 and TRBJ2-3; D unclear. In germline, CDR1 is SGDLS, CDR2 YYNGEE. The CDR3 covers 15 residues. V was pared by 0 bases and J by 8 bases, with 16 bases between. The CDR3 spells CASSVERVSLGTQYF. The CDR3 DNA reads TGTGCCAGCAGCGTAGAACGGGTTAGCTTGGGTACGCAGTATTTT.

The J gene is TRBJ2-1, the V gene TRBV19; D assignment may be TRBD1 or TRBD2 (5 bases each). This CDR3 region has 14 residues. Trimming took off 3 bases at V and 6 bases at J, with 12 bases between the two ends. CDR1 is LNHDA, CDR2 SQIVND, per germline (reference sequence). CDR3: CASSMGTHSNEQFF. For the CDR3, the DNA is TGTGCCAGTAGTATGGGGACGCATAGCAATGAGCAGTTCTTC.

This clone was seen a handful of times. V and J are TRBV2 and TRBJ2-7; the match to TRBD1 covers 8 bases. V shed 6 bases and J 6 bases; nucleotides not matched to a gene: 1. CDR1 SNHLY and CDR2 FYNNEI come from the germline V gene. The CDR3 runs to 11 residues. DNA of the CDR3: TGTGCCAGCAGCGACAGGGGCGAGCAGTACTTC. Translating gives CASSDRGEQYF.

The gene calls are TRBV30 and TRBJ1-6; D is undetermined. The CDR3 runs to 11 residues. V shed 0 bases and J shed 9 bases, with 3 bases lying between them. Germline values: CDR1 GTSNPN, CDR2 SVGIG (reference sequence). The CDR3 here is CAWSVSSPLHF. CDR3 nucleotides: TGTGCCTGGAGTGTTAGTTCACCCCTCCACTTT.

The V gene is TRBV9, the J gene TRBJ1-4, with D uncertain. V was clipped by 0 bases and J by 7 bases, with 13 bases between them. Germline-derived CDR1 and CDR2 are SGDLS and YYNGEE. This CDR3 region has 15 residues. CDR3 nucleotide sequence: TGTGCCAGCAGCGTAGGAGTAAATTTGGGTGAAAAACTGTTTTTT. This codes for CASSVGVNLGEKLFF.

The chain has TRBV5-6 and TRBJ1-1; the D gene is possibly TRBD1 (6 bases). CDR3 length: 13 amino acids. Deletions cut 8 bases from V and 0 bases from J, with 11 bases between. Germline V gene lookup returns CDR1 SGHDT and CDR2 YYEEEE. Written as DNA, the CDR3 is TGTGCCAGGGACAGCGCCATGAACACTGAAGCTTTCTTT. This gives the protein CARDSAMNTEAFF.

This chain uses TRBV2 with TRBJ2-5; TRBD1 matches at 8 bases. Losses at the gene ends were 6 bases for V and 6 bases for J; bases not matched to a gene: 6. The CDR3 covers 13 residues. The V gene's germline CDR1 is SNHLY and CDR2 FYNNEI. This CDR3 reads CASSGTGQQTQYF. The CDR3 DNA is TGTGCCAGCAGCGGGACAGGTCAACAGACCCAGTACTTC.

The chain combines TRBV2 with TRBJ2-5, with 12 bases aligning to TRBD2. This CDR3 contains 16 residues. Germline V lookup: CDR1 SNHLY, CDR2 FYNNEI. With 6 bases clipped from V and 8 bases from J, the junction kept 13 bases outside the gene matches. Here the CDR3 reads CASSGPTSGGAGTQYF. The DNA for the CDR3 is TGTGCCAGCAGCGGTCCGACTAGCGGGGGAGCTGGTACCCAGTACTTC.

In this sample, this clone turned up many times. J is TRBJ2-1 and V is TRBV9; TRBD2 agrees at 9 bases. Germline values: CDR1 SGDLS, CDR2 YYNGEE. The CDR3 is made up of 14 amino acids. V gave up 3 bases and J gave up 3 bases; unmatched junction bases: 1. CDR3 loop: CASSASGVYNEQFF. CDR3 nucleotides: TGTGCCAGCAGCGCTAGCGGGGTCTACAATGAGCAGTTCTTC.

The rearrangement uses TRBV30 and TRBJ2-7; TRBD1 matches 7 bases. The J segment lost 1 base and the V segment lost 2 bases, leaving 2 bases of the junction unmatched. Germline loops: CDR1 GTSNPN, CDR2 SVGIG (reference sequence). This CDR3 has 13 amino acids. The CDR3 here is CAWSYRGSYEQYF. In DNA form, the CDR3 reads TGTGCCTGGAGTTACAGGGGTTCCTACGAGCAGTACTTC. The whole variable domain, filled in from reference TRBV30 and TRBJ2-7, reads SQTIHQWPATLVQPVGSPLSLECTVEGTSNPNLYWYRQAAGRGLQLLFYSVGIGQISSEVPQNLSASRPQDRQFILSSKKLLLSDSGFYLCAWSYRGSYEQYFGPGTRLTVT.

The sample holds one count of this clone. Other DNA sequences in the sample encode the same CDR3. V usage is TRBV7-2 and J usage is TRBJ1-2, with 8 nucleotides matching TRBD1. There are 15 residues in the CDR3. J was trimmed by 1 base and V by 3 bases; bases with no gene match: 4. Germline V gene sequence: CDR1 SGHTA, CDR2 FQGNSA. CDR3 loop: CASSLKTGDNYGYTF. The DNA of the CDR3 is TGTGCCAGCAGCTTGAAGACAGGGGATAACTATGGCTACACCTTC.

This clone is classed as medium-sized. This rearrangement joins TRBV6-2 or TRBV6-3 to TRBJ1-1; D unresolved. V lost 3 bases and J lost 1, with 12 bases in between. CDR1 and CDR2 from the germline V gene are MNHEY and SVGEGT. The CDR3 length is 15 residues. In DNA, the CDR3 is TGTGCCAGCAGTTATGGGCGACGCTCGAACACTGAAGCTTTCTTT. This sequence encodes CASSYGRRSNTEAFF.